Presented here are 27 T cell receptor beta chains from one specimen sequenced in a study of human T cells and chemical hapten exposure (dated by TCRdb to the early 2020s). Library preparation was by RACE. The run used a NextSeq 500. TCRdb itself trimmed the public reads at Q25 with fastp, ran MiXCR and retained productive beta chains. CDR3 protein duplicates are merged, each entry listing the most common genes and DNA. The sample has 180,000 or so distinct CDR3 sequences on record, 20% to 25% of them singletons. About 6.7% of the sample lies in the top ten. The time point label, read with the paper, signifies: patch test 1, 2 weeks after DPC sensitization. Read against the paper, the sample's treatment or condition label means: therapeutic diphenylcyclopropenone sensitization with weekly scalp DPC. Sequenced here: whole blood, sampled in connection with sensitization to the hapten diphenylcyclopropenone (DPC). The receptors originated from a woman between 50 and 59 years old with alopecia areata. Some clones in this sample may be carry-over from other donors' samples.

The chain carries TRBV11-2 and TRBJ1-1; D remains ambiguous. The CDR3 spans 13 residues. CDR1 SGHAT and CDR2 FQNNGV come from the germline V gene. Between the trimmed V and J ends, which lost 0 bases and 6 bases, there was a span of 8 bases. The CDR3 loop is CASSLDRVAEAFF. In DNA, the CDR3 is TGTGCCAGCAGCTTAGATAGGGTCGCTGAAGCTTTCTTT.

This clonotype turned up a few times. V and J are TRBV5-1 and TRBJ1-2; tentative D call: TRBD1 (5 bases). Per germline, CDR1 SGHRS and CDR2 YFSETQ. V lost 4 bases and J lost 2, with 15 bases in between. This CDR3 comprises 15 residues. CDR3 DNA: TGCGCCAGCAGCCCCATGGCAGGGCCCAACTATGGCTACACCTTC. It yields the protein CASSPMAGPNYGYTF.

DNA of the CDR3: TGTGCCAGCAGCTCATATAGCGGGAATGAGCAGTTCTTC. It translates to CASSSYSGNEQFF. This chain joins TRBV7-9 and TRBJ2-1, with 7 bases fitting TRBD2. From germline, CDR1 is SEHNR and CDR2 FQNEAQ (reference sequence). The CDR3 length is 13 residues. J gave up 7 bases and V 4 bases, and 4 bases lay outside the gene matches.

In this sample, this clonotype turned up a few times. This chain links TRBV5-1 with TRBJ2-3; 9 positions match TRBD2. This CDR3 is 16 amino acids long. V lost 0 bases to trimming and J lost 5 bases; unmatched junction nucleotides: 7. The germline V gene encodes CDR1 SGHRS and CDR2 YFSETQ. The CDR3: CASSLGRREGQDTQYF. For the CDR3, the DNA is TGCGCCAGCAGCTTGGGTCGGCGGGAGGGCCAAGATACGCAGTATTTT.

This clonotype was recorded many times. The rearrangement joins TRBV2 to TRBJ2-3; possible D gene TRBD2, 5 bases. V lost 4 bases and J lost 10, with 15 bases in between. CDR1 is SNHLY and CDR2 is FYNNEI in the germline V gene. CDR3 length equals 13 residues. In DNA form, the CDR3 reads TGTGCCAGCAGTGTATCTGGAGCGGCGTCGCAGTATTTT. Translated, it gives CASSVSGAASQYF.

This clonotype has more than one count but fewer than ten. The chain joins TRBV29-1 to TRBJ2-3; no definite D call. Germline-derived CDR1 and CDR2 are SQVTM and ANQGSEA. The CDR3 length is 16 residues. Trimming removed 0 bases from V and 0 bases from J, with 13 bases in between. The CDR3 spells CSVEERRSPSTDTQYF. The CDR3, as DNA: TGCAGCGTTGAAGAGCGGCGGAGTCCCAGCACAGATACGCAGTATTTT.

The rearrangement joins TRBV20-1 to TRBJ1-4, with D possibly TRBD1 on 5 matching bases. The CDR3 length is 16 residues. Germline-derived CDR1 and CDR2 are DFQATT and SNEGSKA (reference sequence). The V end was cut by 3 bases, the J end by 3 bases, with 17 bases between. The CDR3 DNA sequence: TGCAGTGCTAGTTCCCGAGGGGCGCTGTCTAATGAAAAACTGTTTTTT. It codes for CSASSRGALSNEKLFF.

This chain uses TRBV20-1 with TRBJ2-5; D is unclear. V was cut by 2 bases and J by 2 bases, with 6 bases left in between. This CDR3 is 12 amino acids long. CDR1 is DFQATT, CDR2 SNEGSKA, per germline (reference sequence). Here the CDR3 reads CSARNSQETQYF. In DNA, the CDR3 is TGCAGTGCTAGAAACAGTCAAGAGACCCAGTACTTC.

This clonotype was recorded a few times. V gene TRBV12-3 or TRBV12-4 combines with J gene TRBJ1-2; D is perhaps TRBD1 (5 bases). The ends were cut back, 0 bases at V and 7 bases at J, with 15 bases in the middle. CDR3 length equals 15 residues. The CDR3 sequence is CASSLASPGKGGYTF. CDR3 nucleotides: TGTGCCAGCAGTTTAGCATCCCCAGGGAAGGGTGGCTACACCTTC.

This clonotype was observed at least ten times. The V call is TRBV5-1, the J call TRBJ1-1; D may be TRBD1 (6 bases). CDR3 length: 16 amino acids. Between the trimmed V and J ends, which lost 2 bases and 6 bases, there was a span of 20 bases. The V gene's germline CDR1 is SGHRS and CDR2 YFSETQ. The CDR3 coding sequence is TGCGCCAGCAGCTTCCACGGGTTGGGAGGGACATCTGAAGCTTTCTTT. It yields the protein CASSFHGLGGTSEAFF.

The V and J genes are TRBV10-3 and TRBJ1-5; the match to TRBD1 covers 7 bases. Germline V lookup: CDR1 ENHRY, CDR2 SYGVKD. V lost 2 bases, J lost 4 bases, and 8 bases stayed unmatched. CDR3 length: 16 residues. The CDR3 region is CAISEVAGGRNQPQHF. DNA for the CDR3: TGTGCCATCAGTGAGGTGGCAGGGGGTAGAAATCAGCCCCAGCATTTT.

This clonotype was observed a few times. The gene calls are TRBV3-1 and TRBJ2-3; D is possibly TRBD2 (5 bases). The CDR3 spans 13 residues. Per germline, CDR1 LGHDT and CDR2 YNNKEL (reference sequence). V was clipped by 1 base and J by 8 bases, with 10 bases between them. The CDR3 reads CASSQVLEGTQYF. The CDR3 DNA follows: TGTGCCAGCAGCCAAGTTCTAGAGGGTACGCAGTATTTT.

The V gene is TRBV10-3, the J gene TRBJ1-1; D might be TRBD1 (5 bases). The CDR3 extends over 14 amino acids. Germline assignment: CDR1 ENHRY and CDR2 SYGVKD. Trimming left V 4 bases short and J 0 bases short, with 9 bases between. CDR3 region: CAISADSMNTEAFF. DNA for the CDR3: TGTGCCATCAGTGCCGACAGCATGAACACTGAAGCTTTCTTT.

This sequence joins TRBV9 and TRBJ2-7, with D possibly being TRBD1 (6 bases). In germline, CDR1 is SGDLS, CDR2 YYNGEE. CDR3 length: 14 residues. The V end was cut by 4 bases, the J end by 0 bases, with 11 bases between. DNA for the CDR3: TGTGCCAGCAGCTCGATACAGGGCTCCTACGAGCAGTACTTC. This encodes CASSSIQGSYEQYF.

The table lists this clonotype with many counts. This CDR3 reads CASSSTGVNTEAFF. The CDR3 region has the DNA TGCGCCAGCAGCTCGACAGGCGTGAACACTGAAGCTTTCTTT. The chain couples TRBV5-1 to TRBJ1-1, with D possibly being TRBD1 (6 bases). Trimming cost V 3 bases and J 0 bases, with 9 bases left between them. The CDR3 has 14 residues. Germline values: CDR1 SGHRS, CDR2 YFSETQ. The full variable domain, rest sourced from reference TRBV5-1 and TRBJ1-1, is KAGVTQTPRYLIKTRGQQVTLSCSPISGHRSVSWYQQTPGQGLQFLFEYFSETQRNKGNFPGRFSGRQFSNSRSEMNVSTLELGDSALYLCASSSTGVNTEAFFGQGTRLTVV.

This clonotype was picked up a small number of times. The V gene is TRBV29-1, the J gene TRBJ1-2; D remains ambiguous. Germline CDR1 is SQVTM and CDR2 is ANQGSEA. The CDR3 length is 12 residues. Trimming took 4 bases from V and 4 from J, leaving 10 bases between them. CDR3 in DNA: TGCAGCGTTGGGGGAAGTCTCTATGGCTACACCTTC. This codes for CSVGGSLYGYTF.

CDR3 sequence: CSARGTSSEQFF. CDR3 nucleotide sequence: TGCAGTGCTAGAGGTACTAGCTCCGAGCAGTTCTTC. The chain has TRBV20-1 and TRBJ2-1; the D gene is possibly TRBD2 (6 bases). The CDR3 length is 12 residues. Trimming took off 1 base at V and 10 bases at J, with 11 bases between the two ends. Looked up from germline, CDR1 is DFQATT and CDR2 is SNEGSKA (reference sequence).

The count of this clonotype is one. V gene TRBV12-3 or TRBV12-4 combines with J gene TRBJ2-3, with 7 nucleotides matching TRBD1. V shed 6 bases, J shed 1 base, and the junction held 7 bases outside the gene matches. The CDR3 is 15 residues long. CDR3 loop: CASRTDRVGTDTQYF. As DNA, the CDR3 is TGTGCCAGCAGAACAGACAGGGTCGGCACAGATACGCAGTATTTT.

The CDR3 loop reads CASSSDGTSFHEQFF. The CDR3 coding sequence is TGTGCCAGCAGCTCGGACGGGACTAGCTTCCATGAGCAGTTCTTC. The chain carries TRBV7-9 and TRBJ2-1; 9 bases fit TRBD2. The CDR3 totals 15 residues. Germline assignment: CDR1 SEHNR and CDR2 FQNEAQ (reference sequence). V shed 4 bases and J 8 bases; nucleotides not matched to a gene: 9.

In its sample, this clonotype was seen a few times. This chain connects TRBV20-1 to TRBJ1-2, with D unresolved. This CDR3 is built from 12 residues. Per germline, CDR1 DFQATT and CDR2 SNEGSKA (reference sequence). Trimming cost V 6 bases and J 5 bases, with 13 bases left between them. The DNA of the CDR3 is TGCAGTGCAGTTTCGACGGGGTATGGCTACACCTTC. Encoded protein: CSAVSTGYGYTF.

The V gene is TRBV6-4, the J gene TRBJ1-5; 9 bases are shared with TRBD1. This CDR3 spans 16 amino acids. Per germline, CDR1 MRHNA and CDR2 SNTAGT. V gave up 2 bases and J gave up 3 bases; unmatched junction bases: 5. CDR3 coding DNA: TGTGCCAGCAGTGACCGCGGACAGGGGTACAATCAGCCCCAGCATTTT. Amino acids: CASSDRGQGYNQPQHF.

This clonotype was observed once. V is TRBV14 and J is TRBJ2-3; D gene unclear. Per the germline V gene, CDR1 is SGHDN and CDR2 is FVKESK. CDR3 length: 15 residues. Trimming removed 1 base from V and 4 bases from J, with 12 bases in between. CDR3 region: CASSQVGVVADTQYF. The CDR3, as DNA: TGTGCCAGCAGCCAAGTGGGCGTGGTAGCAGATACGCAGTATTTT. The full variable domain, with the rest looked up from reference TRBV14 and TRBJ2-3, is EAGVTQFPSHSVIEKGQTVTLRCDPISGHDNLYWYRRVMGKEIKFLLHFVKESKQDESGMPNNRFLAERTGGTYSTLKVQPAELEDSGVYFCASSQVGVVADTQYFGPGTRLTVL.

In this sample, this clonotype turned up a few times. This rearrangement joins TRBV20-1 to TRBJ2-3; no definite D call. Trimming left V 0 bases short and J 2 bases short, with 12 bases between. Germline lookup yields CDR1 DFQATT and CDR2 SNEGSKA (reference sequence). This CDR3 is 15 amino acids long. The CDR3 here is CSARDGSAFTDTQYF. The CDR3 region has the DNA TGCAGTGCTAGAGATGGGTCAGCCTTCACAGATACGCAGTATTTT.

The table lists this clonotype with a few counts. J is TRBJ1-5 and V is TRBV6-2 or TRBV6-3; D is unresolved. V was cut by 2 bases and J by 1 base, with 12 bases left in between. Germline CDR1 and CDR2: MNHEY and SVGEGT. This CDR3 is 16 amino acids long. The CDR3 nucleotides are TGTGCCAGCAGTTACGGCGGGATAGAGAGCAATCAGCCCCAGCATTTT. Translation gives CASSYGGIESNQPQHF.

In its sample, this clonotype was seen once. The genes are TRBV12-3 or TRBV12-4 and TRBJ1-1; weak D call: TRBD1 (6 bases). This CDR3 region has 15 residues. Trimming removed 7 bases at V and 5 bases at J, with 20 bases between. The CDR3 sequence: CASTLAAGGTTEAFF. CDR3 nucleotides: TGTGCCAGCACCTTAGCCGCGGGGGGCACGACTGAAGCTTTCTTT.

The chain employs TRBV9 and TRBJ2-3; 8 nucleotides match TRBD1. The germline V gene has CDR1 SGDLS and CDR2 YYNGEE. The CDR3 is made up of 13 amino acids. V dropped 2 bases and J dropped 4; count of bases not matched to a gene: 0. The DNA of the CDR3 is TGTGCCAGCAGCGTGGACAGGGCAGATACGCAGTATTTT. Translated: CASSVDRADTQYF.

This clonotype was recorded a few times. The CDR3 loop reads CASSQGHGETEAFF. In DNA form, the CDR3 reads TGCGCCAGCAGCCAAGGACATGGCGAGACTGAAGCTTTCTTT. This chain uses TRBV4-1 with TRBJ1-1; D remains ambiguous. The V gene's germline CDR1 is MGHRA and CDR2 YSYEKL. The CDR3 extends over 14 amino acids. Trimming shortened V by 1 base and J by 5 bases, and 11 bases separated the two germline ends.